This T cell receptor (beta chain) was found in a study of T-cell memory formation after mild COVID-19. Study conclusions and caveats: From day 15 to 85, contracting clones were balanced between CD4 and CD8, whereas later expanders leaned toward CD4+.

The CDR3 length is 15 residues. Trimming removed 4 bases at V and 5 bases at J, with 19 bases between. Germline V gene lookup returns CDR1 SGHKS and CDR2 YYEKEE (reference sequence). Amplification by 5'RACE using constant-segment primers produced TCR alpha and TCR beta cDNA libraries that carried sample barcodes and UMIs. TCRdb processed the 5' RACE reads anew with MiXCR; each CDR3 protein has one entry. The sample lists 350,000 to 400,000 distinct CDR3 sequences, 20% to 25% occurring once. This clonotype occurred a few times. Its antigen remains unidentified. This clonotype was sampled from an adult woman who had mild COVID-19 (a few samples of this study predate the infection). Cell type and time point are not known. V and J are TRBV5-5 and TRBJ2-7; perhaps TRBD2 as D (6 bases). The specimen was PBMCs or a T cell subset sorted from them (not recorded which). The CDR3 DNA reads as TGTGCCAGCAGCGCTCGGGACTCTTGGAACCACGAGCAGTACTTC. This sequence encodes CASSARDSWNHEQYF.